This TCR beta chain was observed in a study of T cell changes during pregnancy in multiple sclerosis. Generated by immunoSEQ multiplex PCR, the TCRdb table keeps only in-frame clones and is missing some. The data show roughly 77,000 clones, roughly 92% seen once. This CDR3 is built from 14 residues. Trimming removed 3 bases from V and 1 base from J, with 13 bases in between. Germline CDR1 reads SQVTM; CDR2 reads ANQGSEA. The chain links TRBV29-1 to TRBJ2-7, with D tentatively TRBD1 (5 bases). The clonotype originates from a female donor with multiple sclerosis, enrolled in a pregnancy study. Sequenced here: peripheral blood, sampled in the second trimester of pregnancy. CDR3 nucleotide sequence: TGCAGCGTTGAGACAGTGGGTCGGTCCTACGAGCAGTACTTC. Protein: CSVETVGRSYEQYF.